Listed below are T cell receptor beta chains from one sample, sequenced in a study of vaccination effects on CD4 cells after COVID-19. The antigens for these receptors are not known. Repertoires were generated with immunoSEQ multiplex PCR, while TCRdb's copy carries only in-frame clones and drops some. This table has tens of thousands of clones, approximately 80% appearing once. Sequenced here: CD4+ T cells from PBMCs cultured without peptide, sampled after COVID-19 vaccination. Source of these receptors: a human donor who received a COVID-19 vaccine. The conserved cysteine and the conserved F or W are not part of the CDR3 here. The size entry is marked missing in some rows and otherwise reads once, few, many or a size class.

abundance,j_gene,v_gene,CDR3aa
-,TRBJ1-5,TRBV30,AWSRGGVSNQPQH
-,TRBJ1-1,TRBV2,ASSEAVRGYGAF
-,TRBJ2-1,TRBV18,ASSPPSGGLNNEQF
-,TRBJ1-2,TRBV7-9,ASGTGNYGYT
once,TRBJ2-3,TRBV27,ASSTPRAGTTDTQY
-,TRBJ2-3,TRBV19,ASSSSRDTQY
few,TRBJ1-1,TRBV7-8,ASSPGTGEKTF
-,TRBJ1-2,TRBV11-2,ASSLQPIANYGYT
-,TRBJ1-1,TRBV14,ASSQDPVRWGEAF
-,TRBJ2-1,TRBV2,ASSANPRGVYNEQF
-,TRBJ2-5,TRBV6-5,ASTQRGGQETQY
-,TRBJ2-3,TRBV5-1,ASSLDRGSTDTQY
-,TRBJ2-1,TRBV3-1/TRBV3-2,ASSQEARVYNEQF
few,TRBJ2-2,TRBV3-1/TRBV3-2,ASSQPDNTGELF
-,TRBJ1-1,TRBV24-1,ANDPGTEEGEAF
-,TRBJ1-6,TRBV4-2,ASSQADRVVWSPLH
few,TRBJ2-2,TRBV7-3,ASSFPGLVKTGELF
-,TRBJ1-1,TRBV2,ASRIPDGMNTEAF
-,TRBJ1-1,TRBV28,ASSRAQVYTEAF
once,TRBJ2-5,TRBV5-1,ASSLGGPRETQY
-,TRBJ2-6,TRBV6-5,ASSYQITGANVLT
once,TRBJ2-3,TRBV27,ASSLAWGETDTQY